A single sample is the source of the 8 T cell receptor beta chains below, sequenced in a study of blood T cell repertoires in COVID-19. TCRdb's table, derived via immunoSEQ multiplex PCR, lists solely in-frame clones and lacks some. The table has 70,000 to 90,000 clones, approximately 82% seen once. The material sequenced was peripheral blood. These receptors were taken from a woman older than 75 with acute or convalescent COVID-19.

The chain is built from TRBV7-8 and TRBJ2-5, with D possibly TRBD2 on 5 matching bases. In germline, CDR1 is SGHVS, CDR2 FQNEAQ. This CDR3 contains 14 residues. Trimming left V 6 bases short and J 7 bases short, with 18 bases between. The CDR3 coding sequence is TGTGCCAGCAGACGTACTCAACCCGGAGGGACCCAGTACTTC. Encoded protein: CASRRTQPGGTQYF.

The J gene is TRBJ1-4, the V gene TRBV19; a weak D match, TRBD1 (6 bases). This CDR3 comprises 13 residues. V lost 5 bases and J 14 bases, leaving 18 bases between the germline ends. Germline CDR1 reads LNHDA; CDR2 reads SQIVND (reference sequence). CDR3 sequence (DNA): TGTGCCAGTAGTTTTATCCGGGACAAGGATCTGTTTTTT. Protein product: CASSFIRDKDLFF.

The chain is built from TRBV19 and TRBJ2-5; tentatively, D is TRBD2 (6 bases). From germline, CDR1 is LNHDA and CDR2 SQIVND (reference sequence). Trimming left V 2 bases short and J 4 bases short, with 8 bases between. The CDR3 is 13 amino acids. The CDR3 here is CASSIMGGETQYF. The CDR3, as DNA: TGTGCCAGTAGTATAATGGGAGGAGAGACCCAGTACTTC.

The rearrangement uses TRBV3-1 (or the pseudogene TRBV3-2) and TRBJ2-1, with TRBD2 as a possible D gene (5 bases). Per the germline V gene, CDR1 is LGHDT and CDR2 is YNNKEL (reference sequence). The CDR3 covers 15 residues. V was cut by 5 bases and J by 0 bases, with 11 bases left in between. CDR3 in DNA: TGTGCCAGCAGCACAGCGGCCAGCTCCTACAATGAGCAGTTCTTC. Protein: CASSTAASSYNEQFF.

The chain employs TRBV3-1 (or the pseudogene TRBV3-2) and TRBJ2-7; TRBD1 might be the D (5 bases). Germline V lookup: CDR1 LGHDT, CDR2 YNNKEL (reference sequence). The CDR3 has 14 residues. Trimming removed 0 bases from V and 6 bases from J, with 12 bases in between. CDR3 protein: CASSQELDTREQYF. CDR3 in DNA: TGTGCCAGCAGCCAAGAATTGGACACACGCGAGCAGTACTTC.

The genes are TRBV7-3 and TRBJ2-1, with no clear D. Germline-derived CDR1 and CDR2 are SGHTA and FQGTGA. V was shortened by 2 bases and J by 5 bases, with 7 bases between the two germline ends. The CDR3 consists of 13 residues. The CDR3 coding sequence is TGTGCCAGCAGCTTACCTGGGCACAATGAGCAGTTCTTC. Translation gives CASSLPGHNEQFF.

V gene TRBV5-6 combines with J gene TRBJ1-2; a weak D match, TRBD1 (6 bases). The germline V gene encodes CDR1 SGHDT and CDR2 YYEEEE. This CDR3 spans 16 amino acids. The V end was cut by 4 bases, the J end by 2 bases, with 18 bases between. CDR3: CASSGLGDTKNYGYTF. For the CDR3, the DNA is TGTGCCAGCAGCGGCCTGGGGGACACTAAGAACTATGGCTACACCTTC.

CDR3 amino acids: CASSKGDLAARREKLFF. Here the CDR3 DNA reads TGTGCCAGTAGTAAGGGGGATCTGGCCGCCCGGCGGGAAAAACTGTTTTTT. The chain joins TRBV19 to TRBJ1-4; tentative D call: TRBD1 (6 bases). Germline loops: CDR1 LNHDA, CDR2 SQIVND (reference sequence). This CDR3 region has 17 residues. V was trimmed by 4 bases and J by 8 bases, leaving 23 bases between them.